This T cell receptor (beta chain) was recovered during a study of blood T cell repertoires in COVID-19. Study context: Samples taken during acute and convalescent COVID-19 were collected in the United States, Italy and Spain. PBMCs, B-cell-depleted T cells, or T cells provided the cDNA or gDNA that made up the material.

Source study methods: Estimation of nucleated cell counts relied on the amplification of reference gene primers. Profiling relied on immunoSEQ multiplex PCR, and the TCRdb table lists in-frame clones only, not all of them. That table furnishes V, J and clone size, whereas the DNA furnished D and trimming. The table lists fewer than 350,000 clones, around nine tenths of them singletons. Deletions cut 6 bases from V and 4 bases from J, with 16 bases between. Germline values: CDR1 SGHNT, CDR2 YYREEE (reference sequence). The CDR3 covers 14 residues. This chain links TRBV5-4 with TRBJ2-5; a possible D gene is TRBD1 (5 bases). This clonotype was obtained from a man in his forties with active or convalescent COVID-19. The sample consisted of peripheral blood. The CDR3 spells CASTPDPQGETQYF. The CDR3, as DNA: TGTGCCAGCACCCCGGATCCTCAGGGAGAGACCCAGTACTTC. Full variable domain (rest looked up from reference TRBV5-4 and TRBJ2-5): ETGVTQSPTHLIKTRGQQVTLRCSSQSGHNTVSWYQQALGQGPQFIFQYYREEENGRGNFPPRFSGLQFPNYSSELNVNALELDDSALYLCASTPDPQGETQYFGPGTRLLVL.